This TCR beta chain was profiled in a study of T-cell memory formation after mild COVID-19. MiXCR, run by TCRdb on the 5' RACE reads, gives a single entry per CDR3 protein. The sample lists roughly 150,000 distinct CDR3 sequences, more than 14% seen once, with roughly 13% in the top ten. Findings and limits, study-wide: Within pre-infection memory, some responding clones were found, suggesting cross-reactive memory joined. Second-wave clones that peaked on day 37 lacked confirmed SARS-CoV-2 specificity.

This clonotype was seen only a few times. Its antigen remains unidentified. Deletions cut 3 bases from V and 0 bases from J, with 11 bases between. Germline values: CDR1 SNHLY, CDR2 FYNNEI. The CDR3 has 15 amino acids. Specimen: PBMCs or a T cell subset sorted from them (not recorded which). The V gene is TRBV2, the J gene TRBJ2-5; D may match TRBD1 or TRBD2 (5 bases each). The source of this sequence is an adult woman who had mild COVID-19 (a few samples of this study predate the infection). Cell type and time point are not known. Here the CDR3 reads CASSDKGRDQETQYF. CDR3 sequence (DNA): TGTGCCAGCAGTGATAAGGGACGGGACCAAGAGACCCAGTACTTC.